The present T cell receptor beta chain was sequenced within a study of T-cell memory formation after mild COVID-19. The V and J ends lost 4 bases and 1 base respectively, with 8 bases between them. The CDR3 spans 15 residues. From the 5' RACE reads, TCRdb called clonotypes with MiXCR, one entry per CDR3 protein. The top ten clones hold roughly 2.1% of a sample with roughly 200,000 distinct CDR3 sequences, around 15% of them seen once. The chain combines TRBV12-3 or TRBV12-4 with TRBJ2-6; D not certain. The TCR comes from an adult woman who had mild COVID-19 (a few samples of this study predate the infection). Cell type and time point are not known. Material: PBMCs or a T cell subset sorted from them (not recorded which). The CDR3 here is CASSYGPSGANVLTF. As DNA, the CDR3 is TGTGCCAGCAGTTACGGACCGTCTGGGGCCAACGTCCTGACTTTC.